This T cell receptor beta chain was captured in a study of shared clonotypes between healthy human individuals. The study, taken as a whole, reports: Sequencing of the sorted subsets was shown by rarefaction to be incomplete despite large depth.

Comments on this clone: Its target is unknown.

Germline values: CDR1 SGHTA, CDR2 FQGNSA. V gave up 3 bases and J gave up 1 base, with 9 bases separating them. The CDR3 has 14 amino acids. The authors loaded around 220 ng DNA, about 30,000 T cell genomes, into sorted-subset replicate PCRs. Some clones are missing from TCRdb's copy, which holds only in-frame ones; the method was immunoSEQ multiplex PCR. The table shows some 690,000 clones, with about nine tenths occurring only once. Sequenced input: memory CD8+ T cells from PBMCs. Subset: CD45RO+ cells pooled with CCR7-negative TemRA cells. The chain couples TRBV7-2 to TRBJ1-1; D might be TRBD1 (6 bases). This receptor was identified in a man between 18 and 29 years old in good health. Some clones in this sample may be carry-over from other donors' samples. The CDR3 spells CASSFGGPNTEAFF. The CDR3 bases are TGTGCCAGCAGCTTTGGGGGCCCGAACACTGAAGCTTTCTTT.